The 22 T cell receptor beta chains reported below all come from one sample, sequenced in a study of blood T cell repertoires in COVID-19. Profiling relied on immunoSEQ multiplex PCR, and the TCRdb table lists in-frame clones only, not all of them. The sample includes 270,000 or so clones, approximately 88% of them seen just once. Material for sequencing was PBMCs or T cells enriched from blood (not recorded which). These receptors were collected from a woman aged 35 to 49 with acute COVID-19.

This chain uses TRBV5-1 with TRBJ1-1; 8 bases line up with TRBD1. Trimming took 4 bases from V and 1 from J; bases not matched to a gene: 6. This CDR3 contains 15 residues. Per the germline V gene, CDR1 is SGHRS and CDR2 is YFSETQ. The CDR3 DNA reads as TGCGCCAGCAGCACAGGACAGGGAAGGAACACTGAAGCTTTCTTT. It codes for CASSTGQGRNTEAFF.

The rearrangement joins TRBV7-2 to TRBJ1-1, with D perhaps matching TRBD1 (5 bases). With 5 bases removed from V and 10 bases from J, the gap between germline ends came to 14 bases. This CDR3 spans 12 amino acids. Germline CDR1 is SGHTA and CDR2 is FQGNSA. As DNA, the CDR3 is TGTGCCAGCAGCCCCAGGGTGATTGGAGCTTTCTTT. The encoded protein is CASSPRVIGAFF.

This chain connects TRBV19 to TRBJ1-5, with 7 bases fitting TRBD1. J was trimmed by 6 bases and V by 5 bases; bases with no gene match: 7. Germline V gene data show CDR1 as LNHDA and CDR2 as SQIVND (reference sequence). The CDR3 has 14 residues. CDR3 nucleotide sequence: TGTGCCAGTAGTGCGACAGGGAATCGTCAGCCCCAGCATTTT. The encoded protein is CASSATGNRQPQHF.

The rearrangement links TRBV21-1 to TRBJ1-5; the table calls TRBD1, which could not be checked here. TRBV21-1 is a recognized pseudogene. The CDR3 runs to 18 residues. CDR3 loop: CASSNITGYVSGNQPQHF. The CDR3 nucleotides read TGTGCCAGCAGCAACATTACAGGGTACGTGAGCGGCAATCAGCCCCAGCATTTT.

The chain is built from TRBV6-1 and TRBJ2-7, with D maybe TRBD2 (7 bases). Between the trimmed V and J ends, which lost 2 bases and 9 bases, there was a span of 20 bases. This CDR3 contains 15 residues. CDR1 is MNHNS, CDR2 SASEGT, per germline. This chain's CDR3 is CASSELAGAKAGQYF. Here the CDR3 DNA reads TGTGCCAGCAGTGAATTGGCGGGGGCTAAGGCCGGGCAGTACTTC.

The rearrangement links TRBV6-5 to TRBJ2-3; TRBD2 aligns across 9 bases. This CDR3 is 13 amino acids long. The ends lost 4 bases at V and 8 bases at J; junction bases unmatched: 4. Germline V CDR1 and CDR2: MNHEY, SVGAGI. The CDR3 spells CASSSAGGGTQYF. The CDR3 coding sequence is TGTGCCAGCAGTTCAGCGGGGGGCGGTACGCAGTATTTT.

In its sample, this clone was seen once. This chain uses TRBV27 with TRBJ1-1; D may be TRBD1 (6 bases). This CDR3 has 14 residues. V was cut by 4 bases and J by 0 bases, with 9 bases left in between. Germline-derived CDR1 and CDR2 are MNHEY and SMNVEV (reference sequence). The DNA of the CDR3 is TGTGCCAGCAGTTGGACAGCCATGAACACTGAAGCTTTCTTT. Encoded protein: CASSWTAMNTEAFF.

The chain recombines TRBV14 with TRBJ2-2; D is unresolved. V lost 3 bases and J lost 1, with 6 bases in between. Germline V gene sequence: CDR1 SGHDN, CDR2 FVKESK. CDR3 length equals 14 residues. CDR3 region: CASSQPGNTGELFF. The CDR3 DNA reads as TGTGCCAGCAGCCAGCCCGGGAACACCGGGGAGCTGTTTTTT.

The chain joins TRBV13 to TRBJ1-3; D unclear. The CDR3 totals 15 residues. Germline CDR1 PRHDT, CDR2 FYEKMQ (reference sequence). Trimming removed 1 base at V and 1 base at J, with 8 bases between. The CDR3 reads CASSLVAGSGNTIYF. The CDR3 nucleotides are TGTGCCAGCAGCTTAGTAGCGGGTTCTGGAAACACCATATATTTT.

This sequence joins TRBV18 and TRBJ1-1; D not certain. V was clipped by 2 bases and J by 0 bases, with 7 bases between them. CDR1 is KGHSH and CDR2 is LQKENI in the germline V gene. The CDR3 has 14 residues. CDR3 protein: CASSPVEVNTEAFF. The DNA for the CDR3 is TGTGCCAGCTCACCAGTCGAGGTGAACACTGAAGCTTTCTTT. The full variable domain, with the rest looked up from reference TRBV18 and TRBJ1-1, is NAGVMQNPRHLVRRRGQEARLRCSPMKGHSHVYWYRQLPEEGLKFMVYLQKENIIDESGMPKERFSAEFPKEGPSILRIQQVVRGDSAAYFCASSPVEVNTEAFFGQGTRLTVV.

This chain links TRBV4-3 with TRBJ2-2; D is possibly TRBD1 (6 bases). V was clipped by 0 bases and J by 2 bases, with 16 bases between them. CDR1 is LGHNA, CDR2 YSLEER, per germline. The CDR3 is 18 residues long. CDR3 DNA sequence: TGCGCCAGCAGCCAAGAATACTTGGGACAAGGAAACACCGGGGAGCTGTTTTTT. Its protein is CASSQEYLGQGNTGELFF.

The chain recombines TRBV28 with TRBJ2-5; possible D gene TRBD2, 6 bases. V lost 8 bases and J lost 7, with 23 bases in between. This CDR3 has 15 amino acids. Germline V CDR1 and CDR2: MDHEN, SYDVKM. The CDR3 loop is CASLPAGLARGTQYF. For the CDR3, the DNA is TGTGCCAGCCTGCCGGCTGGGCTGGCGCGGGGGACCCAGTACTTC.

This clone has at least ten counts. The chain's CDR3 is CASSPSAGGLAGETQYF. The CDR3 DNA is TGTGCCAGCAGCCCTTCGGCGGGAGGGCTGGCAGGGGAGACCCAGTACTTC. The J gene is TRBJ2-5, the V gene TRBV27; 9 bases match TRBD2. CDR1 MNHEY and CDR2 SMNVEV come from the germline V gene (reference sequence). V lost 6 bases and J lost 5; bases outside the gene matches: 16. This CDR3 is built from 17 residues.

This chain joins TRBV3-1 (or the pseudogene TRBV3-2) and TRBJ1-4; no firm D call. The CDR3 runs 12 residues. Germline CDR1 LGHDT, CDR2 YNNKEL (reference sequence). The ends were cut back, 0 bases at V and 11 bases at J, with 7 bases in the middle. CDR3 nucleotide sequence: TGTGCCAGCAGCCAAGATAGTGAGAAACTGTTTTTT. Translating it yields CASSQDSEKLFF.

This clone was observed a few times. The chain has TRBV7-3 and TRBJ1-1, with D possibly being TRBD1 (6 bases). V was shortened by 6 bases and J by 3 bases, with 14 bases between the two germline ends. The CDR3 contains 14 residues. The germline gives CDR1 SGHTA, CDR2 FQGTGA. The CDR3 bases are TGTGCCAGCAGGCCGACAGGTGGGGACACTGAAGCTTTCTTT. This sequence encodes CASRPTGGDTEAFF.

The CDR3 spells CASSQLRRGAVNTGELFF. The CDR3 bases are TGTGCCAGCAGCCAACTACGACGGGGGGCTGTTAACACCGGGGAGCTGTTTTTT. The chain has TRBV14 and TRBJ2-2; tentative D call: TRBD2 (7 bases). Trimming left V 2 bases short and J 2 bases short, with 18 bases between. Germline CDR1 reads SGHDN; CDR2 reads FVKESK. The CDR3 length is 18 residues.

The V call is TRBV4-2, the J call TRBJ2-1; 10 positions match TRBD2. Germline-derived CDR1 and CDR2 are LGHNA and YNFKEQ. Trimming cost V 5 bases and J 7 bases; bases outside gene matches: 8. This CDR3 contains 15 residues. The CDR3 sequence is CASSAASGRGNEQFF. CDR3 DNA sequence: TGTGCCAGCAGCGCAGCTAGCGGGAGAGGTAATGAGCAGTTCTTC.

The chain combines TRBV9 with TRBJ2-2, with TRBD1 as a possible D gene (8 bases). The germline V gene has CDR1 SGDLS and CDR2 YYNGEE. Between the trimmed V and J ends, which lost 2 bases and 0 bases, there was a span of 29 bases. CDR3 size: 22 residues. CDR3 in amino acids: CASSVPGQGGGGGKANTGELFF. The DNA for the CDR3 is TGTGCCAGCAGCGTTCCAGGACAGGGCGGGGGAGGAGGAAAGGCGAACACCGGGGAGCTGTTTTTT.

This chain links TRBV5-1 with TRBJ1-3; unclear D gene. Germline CDR1 reads SGHRS; CDR2 reads YFSETQ. V lost 1 base and J 0 bases, leaving 11 bases between the germline ends. The CDR3 is 16 residues long. CDR3 in DNA: TGCGCCAGCAGCTTGTACCGACGGGACTCTGGAAACACCATATATTTT. Translating it yields CASSLYRRDSGNTIYF. Based on the CDR3 plus reference TRBV5-1 and TRBJ1-3, the full variable domain is KAGVTQTPRYLIKTRGQQVTLSCSPISGHRSVSWYQQTPGQGLQFLFEYFSETQRNKGNFPGRFSGRQFSNSRSEMNVSTLELGDSALYLCASSLYRRDSGNTIYFGEGSWLTVV.

This rearrangement joins TRBV19 to TRBJ1-4, with TRBD1 as a possible D gene (6 bases). The CDR3 spans 18 residues. With 4 bases removed from V and 6 bases from J, the gap between germline ends came to 24 bases. In germline, CDR1 is LNHDA, CDR2 SQIVND (reference sequence). CDR3 sequence: CASSTRTDHSVEDEKLFF. CDR3 coding DNA: TGTGCCAGTAGTACCCGGACAGACCATTCCGTTGAGGATGAAAAACTGTTTTTT. The full variable domain, completed using reference TRBV19 and TRBJ1-4, is DGGITQSPKYLFRKEGQNVTLSCEQNLNHDAMYWYRQDPGQGLRLIYYSQIVNDFQKGDIAEGYSVSREKKESFPLTVTSAQKNPTAFYLCASSTRTDHSVEDEKLFFGSGTQLSVL.

The rearrangement links TRBV19 to TRBJ2-7; 7 nucleotides align to TRBD2. CDR1 is LNHDA, CDR2 SQIVND, per germline (reference sequence). The CDR3 has 14 residues. Germline trimming cut 5 bases from V and 2 bases from J; bases unmatched to any gene: 6. The CDR3, as DNA: TGTGCCAGTAGTTCTCTAGCGGACCCCTACGAGCAGTACGTC. Translating gives CASSSLADPYEQYV.

V and J are TRBV18 and TRBJ2-6; 12 bases match TRBD1. The germline V gene encodes CDR1 KGHSH and CDR2 LQKENI. The V gene end was trimmed by 1 base and the J gene end by 1 base; junction bases not matched to a gene: 2. The CDR3 covers 18 residues. The CDR3 loop is CASSPLGQGASGANVLTF. CDR3 sequence (DNA): TGTGCCAGCTCACCACTGGGACAGGGGGCTTCTGGGGCCAACGTCCTGACTTTC.